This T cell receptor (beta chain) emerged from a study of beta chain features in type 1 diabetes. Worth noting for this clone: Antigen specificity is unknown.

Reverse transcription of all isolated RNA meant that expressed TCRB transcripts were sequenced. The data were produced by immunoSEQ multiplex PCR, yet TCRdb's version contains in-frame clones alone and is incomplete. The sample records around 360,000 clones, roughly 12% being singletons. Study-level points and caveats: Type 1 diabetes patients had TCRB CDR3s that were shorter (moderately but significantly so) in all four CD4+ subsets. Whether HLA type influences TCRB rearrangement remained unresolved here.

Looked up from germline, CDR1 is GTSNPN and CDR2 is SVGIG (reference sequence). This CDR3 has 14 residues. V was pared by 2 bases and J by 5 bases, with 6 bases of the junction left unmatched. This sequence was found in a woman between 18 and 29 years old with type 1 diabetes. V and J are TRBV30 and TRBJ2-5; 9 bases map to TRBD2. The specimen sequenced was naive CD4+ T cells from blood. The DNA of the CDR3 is TGTGCCTGGAGTTTTGCGGGGGGGAGGGAGACCCAGTACTTC. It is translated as CAWSFAGGRETQYF.